A selection of T cell receptor beta chains follows, all from one sample in a study of blood T cell repertoires in COVID-19. The table came from immunoSEQ multiplex PCR; TCRdb's copy has only in-frame clones and leaves some out. Of 220,000 or so clones listed, about 86% are singletons. The material sequenced was peripheral blood. These receptors all come from a woman between 45 and 60 years old with COVID-19, enrolled during active disease. CDR3s include the opening cysteine and the closing phenylalanine or tryptophan. The order of the fields is V gene, clone size, D gene, J gene, CDR3 protein, CDR3 DNA. A D gene is named only where the DNA matches it firmly. Clone size is not always given. Where it is, it says once, few, many or a class for expanded clones.

v_gene: TRBV27; abundance: -; d_gene: TRBD1; j_gene: TRBJ1-2; CDR3aa: CASSFKTGANYGYTF; CDR3nt: TGTGCCAGCAGTTTTAAGACAGGGGCTAACTATGGCTACACCTTC
v_gene: TRBV9; abundance: few; d_gene: -; j_gene: TRBJ2-2; CDR3aa: CASSPTVTGELFF; CDR3nt: TGTGCCAGCAGCCCCACGGTAACCGGGGAGCTGTTTTTT
v_gene: TRBV15; abundance: -; d_gene: -; j_gene: TRBJ2-2; CDR3aa: CATSRDGTGELFF; CDR3nt: TGTGCCACCAGCAGAGACGGCACCGGGGAGCTGTTTTTT
v_gene: TRBV28; abundance: -; d_gene: TRBD1; j_gene: TRBJ1-2; CDR3aa: CASRRGDSNYGYTF; CDR3nt: TGTGCCAGCAGACGCGGGGACAGTAACTATGGCTACACCTTC
v_gene: TRBV2; abundance: -; d_gene: TRBD1; j_gene: TRBJ1-5; CDR3aa: CASTQGAAQPQHF; CDR3nt: TGTGCCAGCACGCAGGGGGCCGCTCAGCCCCAGCATTTT
v_gene: TRBV13; abundance: -; d_gene: -; j_gene: TRBJ2-2; CDR3aa: CASSLGPPRGRSTGELFF; CDR3nt: TGTGCCAGCAGCTTAGGGCCACCCCGGGGTCGGAGTACCGGGGAGCTGTTTTTT
v_gene: TRBV7-3; abundance: once; d_gene: -; j_gene: TRBJ2-3; CDR3aa: CASSLSGLGDTQYF; CDR3nt: TGTGCCAGCAGCCTCTCCGGACTGGGAGATACGCAGTATTTT
v_gene: TRBV25-1; abundance: -; d_gene: -; j_gene: TRBJ1-4; CDR3aa: CASSLRESRKLFF; CDR3nt: TGTGCCAGCTCTCTTCGGGAGTCCCGAAAACTGTTTTTT
v_gene: TRBV7-6; abundance: -; d_gene: TRBD1; j_gene: TRBJ2-1; CDR3aa: CASSLAAFGTGGEGEQFF; CDR3nt: TGTGCCAGCAGCTTAGCGGCATTCGGGACAGGGGGCGAGGGTGAGCAGTTCTTC
v_gene: TRBV5-6; abundance: -; d_gene: -; j_gene: TRBJ1-2; CDR3aa: CASSRRALPNYGYTF; CDR3nt: TGTGCCAGCAGCCGGAGGGCCCTACCTAACTATGGCTACACCTTC
v_gene: TRBV28; abundance: once; d_gene: -; j_gene: TRBJ1-2; CDR3aa: CASSPGYSYYGYTF; CDR3nt: TGTGCCAGCAGTCCAGGTTACTCCTACTATGGCTACACCTTC
v_gene: TRBV5-4; abundance: -; d_gene: -; j_gene: TRBJ1-1; CDR3aa: CASSLVDMNTEAFF; CDR3nt: TGTGCCAGCAGCTTGGTAGATATGAACACTGAAGCTTTCTTT
v_gene: TRBV5-6; abundance: -; d_gene: -; j_gene: TRBJ1-2; CDR3aa: CASSLFRGFNYGYTF; CDR3nt: TGTGCCAGCAGCTTGTTCAGGGGATTTAACTATGGCTACACCTTC
v_gene: TRBV7-9; abundance: -; d_gene: -; j_gene: TRBJ2-7; CDR3aa: CASSLGREYEQYF; CDR3nt: TGTGCCAGCAGCTTGGGTAGGGAGTACGAGCAGTACTTC
v_gene: TRBV6-1; abundance: many; d_gene: -; j_gene: TRBJ2-1; CDR3aa: CASSEFRPRGGNNEQFF; CDR3nt: TGTGCCAGCAGTGAATTTCGCCCCAGAGGAGGGAACAATGAGCAGTTCTTC
v_gene: TRBV6-1; abundance: -; d_gene: -; j_gene: TRBJ2-4; CDR3aa: CASSEVKGGDGGAKNIQYF; CDR3nt: TGTGCCAGCAGTGAAGTAAAAGGGGGAGACGGTGGGGCCAAAAACATTCAGTACTTC
v_gene: TRBV7-8; abundance: -; d_gene: -; j_gene: TRBJ1-6; CDR3aa: CASSLEAGVFNSPLHF; CDR3nt: TGTGCCAGCAGCTTAGAAGCGGGAGTTTTTAATTCACCCCTCCACTTT
v_gene: TRBV28; abundance: -; d_gene: -; j_gene: TRBJ1-2; CDR3aa: CASNFLLFDGYTF; CDR3nt: TGTGCCAGCAACTTCCTTCTTTTTGATGGCTACACCTTC
v_gene: TRBV7-2; abundance: -; d_gene: TRBD1; j_gene: TRBJ2-1; CDR3aa: CASSPRGPYNEQFF; CDR3nt: TGTGCCAGCAGCCCCAGGGGGCCCTACAATGAGCAGTTCTTC
v_gene: TRBV2; abundance: -; d_gene: TRBD1; j_gene: TRBJ2-4; CDR3aa: CASTSGGSIKNIQYF; CDR3nt: TGTGCCAGCACGTCAGGGGGCAGCATCAAAAACATTCAGTACTTC
v_gene: TRBV5-1; abundance: -; d_gene: -; j_gene: TRBJ2-3; CDR3aa: CASSLDKPGLWADTQYF; CDR3nt: TGCGCCAGCAGCCTAGACAAGCCGGGACTCTGGGCAGATACGCAGTATTTT
v_gene: TRBV19; abundance: -; d_gene: TRBD2; j_gene: TRBJ2-2; CDR3aa: CASSSRGGSGGELFF; CDR3nt: TGTGCCAGTAGTTCCCGGGGGGGAAGCGGCGGGGAGCTGTTTTTT